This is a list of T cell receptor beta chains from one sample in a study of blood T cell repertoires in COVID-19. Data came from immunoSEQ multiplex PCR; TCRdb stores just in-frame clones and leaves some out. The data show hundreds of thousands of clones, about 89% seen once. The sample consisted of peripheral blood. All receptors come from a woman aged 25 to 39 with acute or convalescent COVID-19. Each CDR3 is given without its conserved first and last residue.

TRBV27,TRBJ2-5,ASSFSPRGTQY
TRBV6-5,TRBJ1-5,ASRGQGGNQPQH
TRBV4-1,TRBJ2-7,ASSTPGVDYEQY
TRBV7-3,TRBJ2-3,ASSFGSTDTQY
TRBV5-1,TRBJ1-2,ASSLGSGGYYGYT
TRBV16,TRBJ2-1,ASSQSGTGYNYNEQF
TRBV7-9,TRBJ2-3,ASSFYGGDTDTQY
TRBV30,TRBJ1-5,AWSVEQGNQPQH
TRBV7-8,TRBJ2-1,ASSLTTPSYNEQF
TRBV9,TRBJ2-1,ASSVVGVPYNEQF
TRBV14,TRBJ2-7,ASSRGLAGGRSGVYEQY
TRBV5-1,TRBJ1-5,ASSLEGQGSQPQH
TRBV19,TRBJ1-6,ASSIAGQGGPPLH
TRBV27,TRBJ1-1,ASTSGNTEAF
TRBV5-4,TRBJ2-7,ASSGIGGADEQY
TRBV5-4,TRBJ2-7,ASSLRPTGGHYEQY
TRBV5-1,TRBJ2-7,ASSAGTSSREQY
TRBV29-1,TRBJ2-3,SVVSLAGVADTQY
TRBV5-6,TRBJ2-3,ASSSPFGGTDTQY
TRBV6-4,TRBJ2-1,ARKWSEQF
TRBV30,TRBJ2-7,AWREDRDNEQY
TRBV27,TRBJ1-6,ACRGRGENNSPLH
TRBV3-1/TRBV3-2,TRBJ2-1,ASSQSPGQNNEQF
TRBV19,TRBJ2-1,ASSSGLAGGYEQF
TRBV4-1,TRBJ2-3,ASSQDQSDTQY
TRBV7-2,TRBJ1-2,ASSSDPGAGGYT
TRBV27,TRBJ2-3,ASSWLAADTQY
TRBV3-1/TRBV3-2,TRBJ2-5,ASSQEWGLQETQY
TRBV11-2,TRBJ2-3,ASSLAPTRTSTDTQY
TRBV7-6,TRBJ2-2,ASSPRDTNTGELF
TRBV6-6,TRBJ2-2,ASSNLHGGTGELF
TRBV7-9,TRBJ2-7,ASSLPKDRGKGYEQY
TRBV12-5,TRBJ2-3,ASGFIRVTDTQY
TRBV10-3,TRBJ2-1,AISEKRDEQF
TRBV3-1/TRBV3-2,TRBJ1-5,ASSQGPGEQPQH
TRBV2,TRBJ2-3,ASSRTSASDTQY
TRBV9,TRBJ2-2,ASSLTGGESGELF
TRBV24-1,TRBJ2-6,ATSAGRDPLSGANVLT
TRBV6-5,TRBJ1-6,ASSYSLRGFNSPLH
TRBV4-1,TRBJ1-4,ASRQGRGGFEKLF
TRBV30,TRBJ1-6,AWSGDRENSPLH
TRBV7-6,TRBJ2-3,ASSATWGFRGGDTDTQY
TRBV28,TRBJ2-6,ASSAGTGFYSGANVLT
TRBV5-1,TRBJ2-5,ATYGTQY
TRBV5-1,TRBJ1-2,ASRLTAANYGYT
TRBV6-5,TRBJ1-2,ASSYAGQGEEYGYT
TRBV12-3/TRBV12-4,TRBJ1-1,ASCRESAEAF
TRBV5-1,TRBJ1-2,ASSLDPSGQGNYGYT